One TCR beta chain is described in this entry. Its antigen remains unidentified. This sample is drawn from a study of cytomegalovirus exposure and HLA in healthy donors. Turning to the study itself: An analysis done earlier identified more than 90 million unique TCR beta sequences from about 179 million T cells. Study-wide points: Most TCR sequences were rare, but some public TCRs occurred in many donors. Across donors, presence/absence analyses took sequencing depth to be roughly uniform. When a later analysis compared HLA-associated TCR beta chains with equally common others, the HLA-associated chains turned out to be more clonally expanded and to have lower generation probabilities.

PCR employed 60 Vbeta and 13 Jbeta primers. Here immunoSEQ multiplex PCR was the method, and the copy in TCRdb shows in-frame clones only, minus some. In the table there are some 190,000 clones, more than 75% of which are singletons. V shed 2 bases and J shed 7 bases, with 14 bases lying between them. The CDR3 loop spans 14 amino acids. Germline-derived CDR1 and CDR2 are MNHNY and SVGAGI (reference sequence). The gene calls are TRBV6-6 and TRBJ2-5, with D tentatively TRBD2 (6 bases). Sequencing used PBMCs. The sequence came from a woman in her 30s in good health and CMV-seropositive. For the CDR3, the DNA is TGTGCCAGCAGTTACGGGACTCCCCAGGGGACCCAGTACTTC. Protein: CASSYGTPQGTQYF.